Listed here are 20 T cell receptor beta chains from one sample, sequenced in a study of OX40 agonist ivuxolimab in advanced cancers. The data were produced by immunoSEQ multiplex PCR, yet TCRdb's version contains in-frame clones alone and is incomplete. This sample carries some 95,000 clones, around 90% of them seen once, and the ten largest clones take roughly 0.5%. Sequences were derived from CD4+ or CD8+ T cells sorted from blood, sampled in a trial of the OX40 agonist ivuxolimab. Receptor source: an adult with an advanced solid tumor such as melanoma, head and neck, liver or kidney cancer.

This clone was seen once. The chain combines TRBV7-6 with TRBJ2-6; perhaps TRBD1 as D (6 bases). The CDR3 has 19 amino acids. Germline loops: CDR1 SGHVS, CDR2 FNYEAQ. Trimming stripped 5 bases from V and 0 bases from J, with 20 bases between. As DNA, the CDR3 is TGTGCCAGCAGCCCGAGAACAGGGCTCCGAGGCTCTGGGGCCAACGTCCTGACTTTC. Encoded protein: CASSPRTGLRGSGANVLTF.

This chain uses TRBV11-2 with TRBJ2-3; 7 positions match TRBD1. CDR3 length equals 18 residues. Germline-derived CDR1 and CDR2 are SGHAT and FQNNGV. The V segment lost 1 base and the J segment 2 bases; nucleotides outside the gene matches: 12. The CDR3 DNA follows: TGTGCCAGCAGCTTAGGACAGGGCCCTTTTAGTTCCACAGATACGCAGTATTTT. Translating gives CASSLGQGPFSSTDTQYF.

The chain combines TRBV6-5 with TRBJ1-1; possibly TRBD1 for D (6 bases). The CDR3 has 14 amino acids. CDR1 and CDR2 from the germline V gene are MNHEY and SVGAGI. V was pared by 2 bases and J by 1 base, with 8 bases between. For the CDR3, the DNA is TGTGCCAGCAGTTACGGACAGAGGAACACTGAAGCTTTCTTT. Protein sequence: CASSYGQRNTEAFF.

The J gene is TRBJ2-5, the V gene TRBV27; D is perhaps TRBD1 (6 bases). V lost 0 bases and J 2 bases, leaving 10 bases between the germline ends. CDR3 length: 15 residues. Germline V gene lookup returns CDR1 MNHEY and CDR2 SMNVEV (reference sequence). The CDR3 nucleotides read TGTGCCAGCAGTTTATCGAGCAGGGGTCAAGAGACCCAGTACTTC. Protein product: CASSLSSRGQETQYF.

V usage is TRBV6-1 and J usage is TRBJ1-5, with a tentative D call TRBD1 (6 bases). V was cut by 6 bases and J by 3 bases, with 9 bases left in between. Germline CDR1 and CDR2: MNHNS and SASEGT. The CDR3 consists of 13 residues. CDR3 bases: TGTGCCAGCAGAGGGGACAACAATCAGCCCCAGCATTTT. Translation: CASRGDNNQPQHF.

This clone was recorded only once. J is TRBJ2-1 and V is TRBV2; tentative D call: TRBD2 (5 bases). Per the germline V gene, CDR1 is SNHLY and CDR2 is FYNNEI. V was trimmed by 6 bases and J by 5 bases, leaving 17 bases between them. The CDR3 is 15 residues long. CDR3 residues: CASSPTSGEDNEQFF. The CDR3 DNA follows: TGTGCCAGCAGCCCAACTAGTGGGGAAGACAATGAGCAGTTCTTC.

The rearrangement uses TRBV28 and TRBJ1-1; perhaps TRBD1 as D (5 bases). This CDR3 comprises 12 residues. The germline CDR1 and CDR2 sequences are MDHEN and SYDVKM. Trimming removed 10 bases at V and 1 base at J, with 10 bases between. The DNA for the CDR3 is TGTGCCACCCAGGGCACGAACACTGAAGCTTTCTTT. Translation gives CATQGTNTEAFF. Full variable domain (remainder filled in from reference TRBV28 and TRBJ1-1): DVKVTQSSRYLVKRTGEKVFLECVQDMDHENMFWYRQDPGLGLRLIYFSYDVKMKEKGDIPEGYSVSREKKERFSLILESASTNQTSMYLCATQGTNTEAFFGQGTRLTVV.

This sequence joins TRBV5-1 and TRBJ2-1; possibly TRBD1 for D (6 bases). The germline V gene has CDR1 SGHRS and CDR2 YFSETQ. V was clipped by 4 bases and J by 7 bases, with 15 bases between them. There are 14 residues in the CDR3. CDR3 nucleotide sequence: TGCGCCAGCAGCAATACAGGGTCGGGGAATGAGCAGTTCTTC. This encodes CASSNTGSGNEQFF.

Details on this clone: One end of the junction varies from germline; a read error may be responsible. The rearrangement joins TRBV18 to TRBJ1-5, with 8 bases aligning to TRBD1. This CDR3 spans 15 amino acids. Per germline, CDR1 KGHSH and CDR2 LQKENI. CDR3 region: CASSDGTGSDQPQHF. The CDR3 DNA follows: TGTGCCAGCTCAGACGGGACAGGTAGCGATCAGCCCCAGCATTTT.

Only a few counts were recorded for this clone. The rearrangement links TRBV5-1 to TRBJ1-5; no definite D call. The CDR3 consists of 13 residues. V lost 4 bases and J lost 5, with 10 bases in between. The germline V gene has CDR1 SGHRS and CDR2 YFSETQ. The CDR3 coding sequence is TGCGCCAGCAGCCCGACAATGGATCAGCCCCAGCATTTT. It translates to CASSPTMDQPQHF.

In this sample, this clone turned up once. The V and J genes are TRBV7-9 and TRBJ1-2, with D unclear. V lost 5 bases and J lost 2, with 12 bases in between. This CDR3 has 14 amino acids. The germline gives CDR1 SEHNR, CDR2 FQNEAQ (reference sequence). In nucleotides, the CDR3 is TGTGCCAGCAGCCCAGAGGACTCCAACTATGGCTACACCTTC. It codes for CASSPEDSNYGYTF.

The rearrangement links TRBV6-1 to TRBJ2-5; TRBD1 might be the D (6 bases). The CDR3 runs 15 residues. Germline V lookup: CDR1 MNHNS, CDR2 SASEGT. Trimming shortened V by 2 bases and J by 0 bases, and 10 bases separated the two germline ends. This CDR3 reads CASSENTGNQETQYF. The DNA of the CDR3 is TGTGCCAGCAGTGAAAATACAGGGAACCAAGAGACCCAGTACTTC.

The rearrangement joins TRBV4-2 to TRBJ1-5; TRBD1 aligns across 11 bases. Germline V gene data show CDR1 as LGHNA and CDR2 as YNFKEQ. V lost 3 bases, J lost 0 bases, and 7 bases stayed unmatched. This CDR3 comprises 18 residues. The CDR3 DNA reads as TGTGCCAGCAGCCAGTGGACAGGGGGCTTGGGTAGCAATCAGCCCCAGCATTTT. Residues: CASSQWTGGLGSNQPQHF.

The chain employs TRBV2 and TRBJ1-2; 7 nucleotides align to TRBD1. V lost 5 bases to trimming and J lost 2 bases; unmatched junction nucleotides: 8. The CDR3 totals 15 residues. Germline assignment: CDR1 SNHLY and CDR2 FYNNEI. The CDR3 DNA reads as TGTGCCAGCAGTCCTGACAGGGTTGGCAACTATGGCTACACCTTC. It yields the protein CASSPDRVGNYGYTF.

This clone was seen once. V and J are TRBV7-2 and TRBJ2-2; the D gene could be TRBD1 or TRBD2 (6 bases each). This CDR3 contains 14 residues. The germline V and J ends were trimmed by 6 bases and 5 bases, with 13 bases remaining between them. Germline V gives CDR1 SGHTA, CDR2 FQGNSA. Written as DNA, the CDR3 is TGTGCCAGCAGTGGGGGGCAGCCTACCGGGGAGCTGTTTTTT. This gives the protein CASSGGQPTGELFF.

The chain links TRBV4-1 to TRBJ1-4; D not certain. The CDR3 has 15 amino acids. The germline CDR1 and CDR2 sequences are MGHRA and YSYEKL. V lost 5 bases and J 6 bases, leaving 16 bases between the germline ends. The CDR3 spells CASSTAGRKDEKLFF. CDR3 DNA sequence: TGCGCCAGCAGCACAGCCGGGAGAAAGGATGAAAAACTGTTTTTT.

The rearrangement links TRBV5-1 to TRBJ2-2, with D unresolved. Trimming removed 2 bases at V and 5 bases at J, with 7 bases between. CDR3 length equals 13 residues. Germline lookup yields CDR1 SGHRS and CDR2 YFSETQ. CDR3 region: CASSFMGTGELFF. In DNA form, the CDR3 reads TGCGCCAGCAGCTTTATGGGGACCGGGGAGCTGTTTTTT. Variable domain in full (rest from reference TRBV5-1 and TRBJ2-2): KAGVTQTPRYLIKTRGQQVTLSCSPISGHRSVSWYQQTPGQGLQFLFEYFSETQRNKGNFPGRFSGRQFSNSRSEMNVSTLELGDSALYLCASSFMGTGELFFGEGSRLTVL.

The chain links TRBV7-9 to TRBJ2-1; 11 bases are a match to TRBD1. The germline gives CDR1 SEHNR, CDR2 FQNEAQ (reference sequence). The CDR3 is 15 amino acids. With 3 bases clipped from V and 3 bases from J, the junction kept 1 base outside the gene matches. The CDR3, as DNA: TGTGCCAGCAGCTTCGGGACAGGGGGCTACAATGAGCAGTTCTTC. It encodes CASSFGTGGYNEQFF.

V gene TRBV7-9 combines with J gene TRBJ1-2, with 7 bases lining up with TRBD1. V was pared by 11 bases and J by 7 bases, with 13 bases of the junction left unmatched. Germline assignment: CDR1 SEHNR and CDR2 FQNEAQ (reference sequence). The CDR3 sequence is 13 residues long. Here the CDR3 reads CAGNRGTVSGYTF. The CDR3 nucleotides read TGTGCCGGAAACAGGGGTACAGTGAGTGGCTACACCTTC.

The chain links TRBV20-1 to TRBJ2-7, with 7 bases lining up with TRBD1. The CDR3 has 11 amino acids. The V and J ends lost 6 bases and 6 bases, in that order; junction bases with no gene match: 5. CDR1 is DFQATT and CDR2 is SNEGSKA in the germline V gene (reference sequence). DNA for the CDR3: TGCAGTGCCACTGGACAGGTCGAGCAGTACTTC. It yields the protein CSATGQVEQYF.